The next 8 T cell receptor beta chains were all read from a single sample in a study of T-cell memory formation after mild COVID-19. TCRdb reprocessed the 5' RACE reads via MiXCR and lists one record per CDR3 protein. The sample lists fewer than 650,000 distinct CDR3 sequences, 17% occurring once. Sequencing used PBMCs or a T cell subset sorted from them (not recorded which). Receptors were obtained from an adult woman who had mild COVID-19 (a few samples of this study predate the infection). Cell type and time point are not known.

In its sample, this clonotype was seen many times. The rearrangement uses TRBV5-1 and TRBJ2-2; perhaps TRBD1 as D (6 bases). The CDR3 runs to 14 residues. Trimming removed 5 bases from V and 5 bases from J, with 13 bases in between. The germline gives CDR1 SGHRS, CDR2 YFSETQ. CDR3 residues: CASRGTTSTGELFF. CDR3 in DNA: TGCGCCAGCAGAGGGACAACGTCTACCGGGGAGCTGTTTTTT. The full variable domain, its missing parts supplied by reference TRBV5-1 and TRBJ2-2, is KAGVTQTPRYLIKTRGQQVTLSCSPISGHRSVSWYQQTPGQGLQFLFEYFSETQRNKGNFPGRFSGRQFSNSRSEMNVSTLELGDSALYLCASRGTTSTGELFFGEGSRLTVL.

The table lists this clonotype with a few counts. This chain links TRBV5-1 with TRBJ1-1; TRBD1 matches 7 bases. CDR1 is SGHRS, CDR2 YFSETQ, per germline. V gave up 2 bases and J gave up 1 base; unmatched junction bases: 5. This CDR3 is built from 15 residues. The CDR3: CASSFTGDPNTEAFF. The CDR3 coding sequence is TGCGCCAGCAGCTTTACAGGGGACCCGAACACTGAAGCTTTCTTT.

The chain links TRBV15 to TRBJ2-3; 7 positions match TRBD2. The CDR3 sequence is 16 residues long. V trimming: 2 bases; J trimming: 0 bases; junction bases outside the gene matches: 5. In germline, CDR1 is LNHNV, CDR2 YYDKDF (reference sequence). The CDR3 region is CATSRLAGVSTDTQYF. For the CDR3, the DNA is TGTGCCACCAGCAGATTGGCGGGAGTAAGCACAGATACGCAGTATTTT.

This chain uses TRBV7-8 with TRBJ2-5; D uncertain. V was trimmed by 2 bases and J by 1 base, leaving 11 bases between them. Per the germline V gene, CDR1 is SGHVS and CDR2 is FQNEAQ. This CDR3 spans 15 amino acids. CDR3 in amino acids: CASSLTRSGQETQYF. Written as DNA, the CDR3 is TGTGCCAGCAGCTTAACAAGGTCCGGCCAAGAGACCCAGTACTTC.

This chain uses TRBV25-1 with TRBJ1-6, with D hard to call. Germline assignment: CDR1 MGHDK and CDR2 SYGVNS. V was clipped by 6 bases and J by 0 bases, with 6 bases between them. This CDR3 is built from 14 residues. CDR3 loop: CASRRGSYNSPLHF. DNA for the CDR3: TGTGCCAGCAGACGGGGCTCCTATAATTCACCCCTCCACTTT.

This clonotype showed up many times. The rearrangement joins TRBV7-2 to TRBJ2-1, with 8 nucleotides matching TRBD2. Trimming cost V 7 bases and J 5 bases; bases outside gene matches: 10. This CDR3 has 15 amino acids. Germline V gene lookup returns CDR1 SGHTA and CDR2 FQGNSA. The CDR3 bases are TGTGCCAGCACCATCAGCGGGAGTGCCCACAATGAGCAGTTCTTC. Encoded protein: CASTISGSAHNEQFF.

With regard to this clonotype: One end of the junction is discordant with germline, which a read error may explain. The V call is TRBV29-1, the J call TRBJ2-7; D unclear. The CDR3 extends over 11 amino acids. CDR1 is SQVTM and CDR2 is ANQGSEA in the germline V gene. CDR3 loop: CSVEDRYEQYF. CDR3 DNA: TGCAGCGTCGAAGACCGCTACGAGCAGTACTTC.

In its sample, this clonotype was seen a few times. The chain is built from TRBV20-1 and TRBJ2-2, with D unclear. CDR1 DFQATT and CDR2 SNEGSKA come from the germline V gene (reference sequence). This CDR3 comprises 15 residues. The V end lost 2 bases, the J end lost 2 bases, and 12 bases lay between the germline ends. The CDR3 nucleotides are TGCAGTGCTAGAAGATTCGGTGACAACACCGGGGAGCTGTTTTTT. This sequence encodes CSARRFGDNTGELFF.